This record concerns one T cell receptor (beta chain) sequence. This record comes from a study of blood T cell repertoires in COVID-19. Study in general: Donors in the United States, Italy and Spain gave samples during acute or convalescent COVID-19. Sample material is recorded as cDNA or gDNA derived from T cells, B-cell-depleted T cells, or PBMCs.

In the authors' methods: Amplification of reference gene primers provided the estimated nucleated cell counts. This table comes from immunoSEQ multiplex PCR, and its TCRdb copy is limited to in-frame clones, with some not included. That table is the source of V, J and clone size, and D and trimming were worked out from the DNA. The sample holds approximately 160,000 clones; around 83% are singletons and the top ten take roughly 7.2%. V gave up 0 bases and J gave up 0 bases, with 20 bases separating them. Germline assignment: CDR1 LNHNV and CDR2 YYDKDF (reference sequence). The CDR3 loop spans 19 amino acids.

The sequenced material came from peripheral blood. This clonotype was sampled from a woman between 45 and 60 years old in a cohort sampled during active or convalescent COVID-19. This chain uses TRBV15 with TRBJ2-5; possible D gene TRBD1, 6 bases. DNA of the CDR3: TGTGCCACCAGCAGAGATCGGATAGGACAGACAAAATACCAAGAGACCCAGTACTTC. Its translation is CATSRDRIGQTKYQETQYF.